This T cell receptor beta chain comes out of a study of blood T cell repertoires in COVID-19 (dated by TCRdb to 2020 to 2021). Study-level background: Samples covering the acute and convalescent phases of COVID-19 were provided by collaborators in the United States, Italy and Spain. A freely available public database, intended as a resource for researchers studying the immune response to SARS-CoV-2, is where the repertoires were released. Sample metadata almost always included a de-identified subject ID, COVID-19 status, age in years and sex. The material from the prospective study consisted of cDNA or gDNA derived from T cells, B-cell-depleted T cells, or PBMCs. The samples were drawn from the first 160 participants of the ongoing ImmuneRACE study and from about 1,200 subjects provided by 6 global collaborators. Where available, HLA class I and class II types were taken from metadata supplied by the sample provider and were not determined by assay-based typing. Subjects who had been exposed to COVID-19, were actively infected with it, or had recovered from it provided the deeply sampled blood TCRbeta repertoires that made up the dataset. What the research found in general, with its limitations: Clinical and demographic metadata were provided uncurated, with the amount varying by source and participant.

TCRbeta CDR3 regions were amplified from genomic DNA using the immunoSEQ Assay, a bias-controlled multiplex PCR. The authors' pipeline ran thus. Nucleated cell counts per sample were estimated from amplification of reference gene primers within the assay. To quantify the absolute abundance of each unique TCRbeta CDR3 rearrangement, sequence reads were collapsed and filtered. Productive Simpson clonality was computed per sample as the square root of Simpson's diversity index over productive rearrangements. The clones in this table, taken by TCRdb from immuneACCESS, are in-frame only. Not every clone is retained; where verified, under half of the shortfall comes from an unresolved V gene, and the cause of the rest is unknown. V and J calls and clone size are those listed in that table; D and trimming were worked out from the DNA. Here the sample has about 200,000 clones; approximately 86% occur a single time. The ten biggest clones cover less than 5% of the sample.

Enrolling through a virtual design, the prospective study's participants ranged in age from about 18 to 100 years and lived across roughly 23 United States geographic areas. Cohort assignment in the prospective study relied on participant-reported clinical history from a screening survey and a study questionnaire. Each participant in the prospective study had whole blood, serum and a nasopharyngeal or oropharyngeal swab collected by mobile phlebotomists. Additional blood draws and questionnaires over an approximately 2-month period could optionally be provided by prospective study participants. Before DNA extraction, prospective study blood samples were shipped either frozen or at room temperature. Notes on this clone: The specificity of this receptor is unknown. Base qualities were left out, and no much larger clone turns up one base away.

The V end gives up 0 bases and the J end 2 bases, leaving 5 bases in the junction not matched to a gene. Spanning cysteine to phenylalanine, the CDR3 consists of 15 amino acids. Only the CDR3 DNA is retained, 45 bases long and in frame from the first base. Via the germline V gene, CDR1 is SGHDT and CDR2 YYEEEE. This receptor chain uses TRBV5-6 and TRBJ2-7; 7 bases in the junction line up with TRBD2. The origin of this receptor is a woman aged 40 to 55 with acute COVID-19. The sample was PBMCs or T cells enriched from blood (not recorded which). In nucleotides, the sequence is TGTGCCAGCAGCTTGGCCCCTAGCGGTACCTACGAGCAGTACTTC. This yields the protein CASSLAPSGTYEQYF. Beyond the CDR3, the reference TRBV5-6 and TRBJ2-7 genes provide the residues; the full variable domain reads: DAGVTQSPTHLIKTRGQQVTLRCSPKSGHDTVSWYQQALGQGPQFIFQYYEEEERQRGNFPDRFSGHQFPNYSSELNVNALLLGDSALYLCASSLAPSGTYEQYFGPGTRLTVT.